A selection of T cell receptor beta chains follows, all from one sample in a study of response to subunit inactivated influenza vaccine. TCRdb fed the RT-PCR reads into MiXCR, producing one record per CDR3 protein. The sample lists approximately 700,000 distinct CDR3 sequences; 15% to 18% were seen once. The source was PBMCs from blood, collected 11 to 12 days after vaccination. These receptor sequences come from a man aged 50 or older who received an inactivated influenza vaccine. The CDR3 runs from the conserved cysteine through the conserved F or W. A D gene is named only where the DNA matches it firmly. Some rows mark clone size as missing; the rest say once, few, many or name a class of expanded clone.

TRBJ2-7	TRBV24-1	TRBD2	-	16	TGTGCCACCAGTGATTCAGCCAGCGGGAGGGGCTACGAGCAGTACTTC	CATSDSASGRGYEQYF
TRBJ2-5	TRBV4-2	-	-	15	TGTGCCAGCAGCCAAGACGGACGCCCATGGGAGACCCAGTACTTC	CASSQDGRPWETQYF
TRBJ2-7	TRBV6-2/TRBV6-3	-	-	14	TGTGCCAGCAGTTACTCGAGGCAATCCTACGAGCAGTACTTC	CASSYSRQSYEQYF
TRBJ2-1	TRBV20-1	-	-	13	TGCAGTGCGCCGCGAGGGGCGCGGAATGAGCAGTTCTTC	CSAPRGARNEQFF
TRBJ2-3	TRBV27	TRBD2	many	15	TGTGCCAGCAGTTTACCACTAGCGGGGGGGCTGCCGCAGTATTTT	CASSLPLAGGLPQYF
TRBJ1-2	TRBV28	-	-	12	TGTGCCAGTGTCGGGCCTATCTATGGCTACACCTTC	CASVGPIYGYTF
TRBJ1-5	TRBV20-1	-	few	16	TGCAGTGCTAGAGATCCGCGTCAGCCCAACAATCAGCCCCAGCATTTT	CSARDPRQPNNQPQHF
TRBJ2-2	TRBV9	TRBD2	-	16	TGTGCCAGCAGGGGCGGTAGCGGGAGGGCCGCCGGGGAGCTGTTTTTT	CASRGGSGRAAGELFF
TRBJ2-7	TRBV12-3/TRBV12-4	TRBD2	many	15	TGTGCCAGCAGTTTTGGCACTAGCGGGGGCTACGAGCAGTACTTC	CASSFGTSGGYEQYF
TRBJ1-1	TRBV6-1	-	-	14	TGTGCCAGCAGTCTGTATGGGGACAACACTGAAGCTTTCTTT	CASSLYGDNTEAFF
TRBJ2-2	TRBV2	-	-	12	TGTGCCAGCGCGAAGAACACCGGGGAGCTGTTTTTT	CASAKNTGELFF
TRBJ2-1	TRBV27	TRBD2	-	18	TGTGCCAGCAGTTTATTACATTCGGGACTAGCGGGAGCGGGTGAGCAGTTCTTC	CASSLLHSGLAGAGEQFF
TRBJ2-5	TRBV6-2/TRBV6-3	-	few	13	TGTGCCAGCAGTCAGACCAACCAAGAGACCCAGTACTTC	CASSQTNQETQYF
TRBJ2-6	TRBV5-1	-	-	16	TGCGCCAGCAGCTTGGAAGGGAGCTCTGGGGCCAACGTCCTGACTTTC	CASSLEGSSGANVLTF
TRBJ2-1	TRBV6-2/TRBV6-3	TRBD2	few	18	TGTGCCAGCAGTTATCCTAGCGGGGGATCGACCTCCTACAATGAGCAGTTCTTC	CASSYPSGGSTSYNEQFF
TRBJ2-5	TRBV25-1	-	few	12	TGTGCCAGCAGTCAGTCGGTAGAGTCCCAGTACTTC	CASSQSVESQYF
TRBJ2-7	TRBV20-1	-	few	15	TGCAGTGCTAGAGATACGCAGGGGACCCTGTACGAGCAGTACTTC	CSARDTQGTLYEQYF
TRBJ2-2	TRBV24-1	TRBD1	-	18	TGTGCCACCAGTGATTTCCAGACAGGGGGCCCATTCACCGGGGAGCTGTTTTTT	CATSDFQTGGPFTGELFF
TRBJ2-7	TRBV7-2	-	many	13	TGTGCCAGCAGCTTAGCGACACGGTACGAGCAGTACTTC	CASSLATRYEQYF
TRBJ1-1	TRBV12-3/TRBV12-4	-	few	12	TGTGCCAGCAGTTTGCCCTTCACTGAAGCTTTCTTT	CASSLPFTEAFF
TRBJ2-3	TRBV20-1	-	-	15	TGCAGTGCTAGAGTAGGGTCCTCTAGCACAGATACGCAGTATTTT	CSARVGSSSTDTQYF
TRBJ2-3	TRBV20-1	-	-	10	TGCAGTGCGGGACCTTATACGCAGTATTTT	CSAGPYTQYF
TRBJ2-3	TRBV4-2	-	-	14	TGTGCCAGCAGCCAAGACCCAGGGACAGATACGCAGTATTTT	CASSQDPGTDTQYF
TRBJ1-1	TRBV6-5	-	few	14	TGTGCCAGCAGTTCCCGATCGATGAGCACTGAAGCTTTCTTT	CASSSRSMSTEAFF
TRBJ2-7	TRBV13	-	-	14	TGTGCCAGCAGCTTAGTCACTTCGGGGGACGAGCAGTACTTC	CASSLVTSGDEQYF
TRBJ2-4	TRBV3-1	-	few	15	TGTGCCAGCAGCCAAGTTCGTTTAGCCAAAAACATTCAGTACTTC	CASSQVRLAKNIQYF
TRBJ2-5	TRBV10-3	-	few	15	TGTGCCATCAGTGTGGGGGGGGCTGGGGGAGAGACCCAGTACTTC	CAISVGGAGGETQYF
TRBJ1-4	TRBV7-9	-	-	15	TGTGCCAGCAGCCCAACAGGGCTTAATGGTGAAAAACTGTTTTTT	CASSPTGLNGEKLFF
TRBJ1-2	TRBV12-3/TRBV12-4	-	few	14	TGTGCCAGCAGTGCGACAGTAACTAACTATGGCTACACCTTC	CASSATVTNYGYTF
TRBJ2-3	TRBV12-3/TRBV12-4	-	-	14	TGTGCCAGCATTTTAGGCTATAGCACAGATACGCAGTATTTT	CASILGYSTDTQYF
TRBJ2-3	TRBV5-1	-	-	14	TGCGCCAGCAGCTTGCTTTTCCGCACAGATACGCAGTATTTT	CASSLLFRTDTQYF
TRBJ2-3	TRBV25-1	-	many	14	TGTGCCAGCAGTGACATGATTAGCACAGATACGCAGTATTTT	CASSDMISTDTQYF
TRBJ2-5	TRBV30	-	-	12	TGTGCCTGGAAGGGGGGCTTAGAGACCCAGTACTTC	CAWKGGLETQYF
TRBJ1-5	TRBV4-1	-	-	16	TGCGCCAGCAGCCAGGACCGGGCCCTCGGCTATCAGCCCCAGCATTTT	CASSQDRALGYQPQHF
TRBJ2-1	TRBV27	TRBD1	-	16	TGTGCCAGCAGTTTTGGGACAGGGCAAGGCTACAATGAGCAGTTCTTC	CASSFGTGQGYNEQFF
TRBJ2-7	TRBV5-1	-	-	14	TGCGCCAGCAGCTTTGGGCAGGTGAAATACGAGCAGTACTTC	CASSFGQVKYEQYF
TRBJ2-3	TRBV27	-	-	14	TGTGCCAGCAGTTTAAGAGGTCGGGCAGATACGCAGTATTTT	CASSLRGRADTQYF
TRBJ2-7	TRBV6-1	TRBD1	-	14	TGTGCCAGCAGTCCCCGGACAGGGATCTACGAGCAGTACTTC	CASSPRTGIYEQYF
TRBJ1-2	TRBV29-1	-	-	16	TGCAGCGGTGGACCCTCTCTCGGGGAGTCTAACTATGGCTACACCTTC	CSGGPSLGESNYGYTF
TRBJ1-5	TRBV5-1	-	-	16	TGCGCCAGCAGTTACACCCGGACAGTCCACAATCAGCCCCAGCATTTT	CASSYTRTVHNQPQHF
TRBJ2-4	TRBV6-2/TRBV6-3	-	many	12	TGTGCCAGCGCCCTAGCCAAAAACATTCAGTACTTC	CASALAKNIQYF
TRBJ2-1	TRBV6-1	TRBD2	-	13	TGTGCCACCCGGGGTAGCGGGTACAATGAGCAGTTCTTC	CATRGSGYNEQFF
TRBJ2-7	TRBV3-1	TRBD1	few	15	TGTGCCAGCAGCCAGACAGGGGGAGGTTCCTACGAGCAGTACTTC	CASSQTGGGSYEQYF
TRBJ2-4	TRBV2	-	many	12	TGTGCCAGCAGTGAAGAACGCCCTGGTGGGTACTTC	CASSEERPGGYF
TRBJ2-3	TRBV6-1	TRBD2	-	15	TGTGCCAGCAGGCGGACTAGCGGGAGGGTCGATACGCAGTATTTT	CASRRTSGRVDTQYF
TRBJ2-1	TRBV30	TRBD2	once	17	TGTGCCTGGAGTCACACCCGGACTAGCGGGAGGGTGAATGAGCAGTTCTTC	CAWSHTRTSGRVNEQFF
TRBJ1-6	TRBV20-1	-	-	13	TGCAGTGCTAGGGGCAGCCCAAATTCACCCCTCCACTTT	CSARGSPNSPLHF
TRBJ2-7	TRBV6-2/TRBV6-3	TRBD2	-	18	TGTGCCAGCAGTTCGTCCGGGACTAGCGGGGGGGCCTTGTACGAGCAGTACTTC	CASSSSGTSGGALYEQYF
TRBJ2-1	TRBV20-1	TRBD2	few	14	TGCAGTGCCCGGGGCGGGAGTCTCTACAATGAGCAGTTCTTC	CSARGGSLYNEQFF